One sample yielded the 2 T cell receptor beta chains listed below, sequenced in a study of T cells in women clearing cervical HPV infection. Sequencing used immunoSEQ multiplex PCR; TCRdb keeps in-frame clones, though not all of them. The sample data list about 30,000 clones. Sequencing was carried out using blood buffy coat. These receptors all come from a woman aged 18 to 75 with a cervical HPV16 infection that either progressed to CIN3+ or cleared (not recorded which).

Comments on this clone: The sequenced fragment ends 3 residues before the CDR3 boundary, so the rest is inferred from the germline J gene. The chain has TRBV29-1 and TRBJ1-2, with TRBD1 as a possible D gene (5 bases). CDR3 length: 13 amino acids. Germline V CDR1 and CDR2: SQVTM, ANQGSEA. V was trimmed by 3 bases and J by 4 bases, leaving 12 bases between them. The sequenced CDR3 bases are TGCAGCGTTGACGGGGGGGGTCCCTATGGC. Translation gives CSVDGGGPYG. The whole CDR3 is CSVDGGGPYGYTF.

Concerning this clone: The read ends 3 residues shy of where the CDR3 ends; the end is completed using the germline J gene. The rearrangement links TRBV12-3 or TRBV12-4 to TRBJ2-7, with TRBD2 identical over 10 bases. The CDR3 runs to 15 residues. The junction had 10 bases not matched to a gene; V was cut back by 5 bases and J by 6 bases. The CDR3 loop reads CASSLAVAGGFEQYF. The covered CDR3 bases are TGTGCCAGCAGTCTCGCAGTAGCGGGAGGTTTCGAG.